The 23 T cell receptor beta chains reported below all come from one sample, sequenced in a study of blood T cell repertoires in COVID-19. Using immunoSEQ multiplex PCR, the repertoire was profiled, and TCRdb retains in-frame clones only, with some absent. Seen here are a few hundred thousand clones, about 80% observed once, and the top ten hold 15%. The source material was PBMCs or T cells enriched from blood (not recorded which). These receptors were collected from a man in his forties who had recovered from COVID-19.

The chain is built from TRBV28 and TRBJ1-3, with TRBD1 matching over 7 bases. V lost 6 bases and J lost 0; bases outside the gene matches: 5. Germline CDR1 MDHEN, CDR2 SYDVKM. This CDR3 has 15 amino acids. The CDR3 nucleotides are TGTGCCAGCAGCTCGGGACAGTCCTCTGGAAACACCATATATTTT. Residues: CASSSGQSSGNTIYF.

This clone was counted between two and nine times. The CDR3 DNA follows: TGTGCCAGCCAGGCAGGGGGATTCACTGAAGCTTTCTTT. As protein: CASQAGGFTEAFF. The chain has TRBV12-3 or TRBV12-4 and TRBJ1-1; 7 nucleotides match TRBD1. The trim removed 8 bases at V and 4 bases at J, leaving 7 bases unmatched. The CDR3 runs to 13 residues.

The CDR3 reads CASSPNAARDEQFF. The CDR3 bases are TGTGCCAGCAGCCCCAATGCTGCGCGCGATGAGCAGTTCTTC. The chain uses TRBV7-7 and TRBJ2-1; D remains ambiguous. Germline V gives CDR1 SSHAT, CDR2 FNYEAQ (reference sequence). The ends were cut back, 5 bases at V and 8 bases at J, with 16 bases in the middle. This CDR3 has 14 residues.

This sequence joins TRBV6-5 and TRBJ1-4; the D is unclear. Germline V CDR1 and CDR2: MNHEY, SVGAGI. The ends were cut back, 7 bases at V and 5 bases at J, with 5 bases in the middle. The CDR3 runs 11 residues. In DNA, the CDR3 is TGTGCCAGCACCCAAAATGAAAAACTGTTTTTT. It is translated as CASTQNEKLFF.

This clone occurred a few times. The chain recombines TRBV18 with TRBJ1-5, with D possibly matching TRBD1 (6 bases). This CDR3 spans 16 amino acids. Trimming took off 1 base at V and 2 bases at J, with 12 bases between the two ends. The germline gives CDR1 KGHSH, CDR2 LQKENI. CDR3 bases: TGTGCCAGCTCACCACAGGACAGTTTTGGCAATCAGCCCCAGCATTTT. It specifies CASSPQDSFGNQPQHF.

The chain joins TRBV11-2 to TRBJ1-1, with 7 bases identical to TRBD1. The CDR3 totals 15 residues. Germline V CDR1 and CDR2: SGHAT, FQNNGV. With V trimmed by 5 bases and J by 0 bases, 6 bases remained unmatched. The CDR3 protein is CASSPGQVMNTEAFF. The CDR3 DNA sequence: TGTGCCAGCAGCCCAGGACAGGTTATGAACACTGAAGCTTTCTTT.

This chain uses TRBV30 with TRBJ2-5, with 12 bases lining up with TRBD1. With V trimmed by 7 bases and J by 5 bases, 2 bases remained unmatched. The CDR3 extends over 12 amino acids. Germline V gene lookup returns CDR1 GTSNPN and CDR2 SVGIG (reference sequence). The CDR3 region is CALGQGAETQYF. As DNA, the CDR3 is TGTGCCTTGGGACAGGGGGCCGAGACCCAGTACTTC.

This clone came up once. The chain carries TRBV7-2 and TRBJ2-3, with TRBD1 as a possible D gene (6 bases). Germline V gene sequence: CDR1 SGHTA, CDR2 FQGNSA. CDR3 length: 15 amino acids. Trimming took off 0 bases at V and 2 bases at J, with 9 bases between the two ends. In DNA, the CDR3 is TGTGCCAGCAGCTTAGCTCAGGGGCCCACAGATACGCAGTATTTT. Translating it yields CASSLAQGPTDTQYF.

This chain links TRBV2 with TRBJ2-3; 13 nucleotides align to TRBD2. The CDR3 sequence is 15 residues long. Germline CDR1 reads SNHLY; CDR2 reads FYNNEI. Trimming cost V 6 bases and J 5 bases; bases outside gene matches: 5. The CDR3 region is CASSRLAGGEDTQYF. The CDR3, as DNA: TGTGCCAGCAGCAGACTAGCGGGAGGTGAAGATACGCAGTATTTT.

This CDR3 is CASSSSRPVGVFAKNIQYF. CDR3 DNA sequence: TGTGCCAGCAGCTCATCCCGCCCCGTGGGCGTTTTTGCCAAAAACATTCAGTACTTC. V and J are TRBV7-3 and TRBJ2-4; the D is unclear. V was pared by 4 bases and J by 1 base, with 23 bases between. The CDR3 has 19 residues. Germline CDR1 reads SGHTA; CDR2 reads FQGTGA.

The chain is built from TRBV29-1 and TRBJ2-5, with D maybe TRBD2 (6 bases). V gave up 4 bases and J gave up 4 bases, with 10 bases separating them. The CDR3 spans 12 residues. CDR1 and CDR2 from the germline V gene are SQVTM and ANQGSEA. This chain's CDR3 is CSVGFSGETQYF. CDR3 coding DNA: TGCAGCGTTGGTTTTAGCGGAGAGACCCAGTACTTC.

V is TRBV28 and J is TRBJ2-1; 11 bases are shared with TRBD2. Losses at the gene ends were 7 bases for V and 13 bases for J; bases not matched to a gene: 12. Germline lookup yields CDR1 MDHEN and CDR2 SYDVKM. This CDR3 spans 14 amino acids. Written as DNA, the CDR3 is TGTGCCAGCAATTCCGCCCCACTAGCGGGAGTTCAGTTCTTC. Residues: CASNSAPLAGVQFF. Using reference TRBV28 and TRBJ2-1 for the parts outside the CDR3, the full variable domain is DVKVTQSSRYLVKRTGEKVFLECVQDMDHENMFWYRQDPGLGLRLIYFSYDVKMKEKGDIPEGYSVSREKKERFSLILESASTNQTSMYLCASNSAPLAGVQFFGPGTRLTVL.

This chain uses TRBV19 with TRBJ1-1; a possible D gene is TRBD1 (6 bases). The CDR3 has 15 amino acids. V gave up 3 bases and J gave up 10 bases, with 21 bases separating them. Germline V gene sequence: CDR1 LNHDA, CDR2 SQIVND (reference sequence). CDR3 sequence: CASSIGAGARPGAFF. CDR3 in DNA: TGTGCCAGTAGTATTGGGGCAGGGGCCCGACCGGGAGCTTTCTTT.

The CDR3 is CASSRLGFQETQYF. CDR3 nucleotides: TGTGCCAGCAGTAGACTAGGCTTCCAAGAGACCCAGTACTTC. This chain links TRBV6-5 with TRBJ2-5, with D perhaps TRBD2 (6 bases). Deletions cut 5 bases from V and 1 base from J, with 11 bases between. This CDR3 has 14 amino acids. CDR1 is MNHEY, CDR2 SVGAGI, per germline.

The rearrangement joins TRBV28 to TRBJ1-5, with 7 bases fitting TRBD1. The V segment lost 7 bases and the J segment 1 base; nucleotides outside the gene matches: 4. Germline V gene data show CDR1 as MDHEN and CDR2 as SYDVKM. This CDR3 has 14 amino acids. The CDR3 DNA reads as TGTGCCAGCAACAGGGGAGTCAGCAATCAGCCCCAGCATTTT. This translates into CASNRGVSNQPQHF.

The rearrangement joins TRBV11-2 to TRBJ1-4; D is unclear. The CDR3 is 13 amino acids. The V gene lost 5 bases and the J gene lost 10 bases, with 14 bases spanning the gap. Germline loops: CDR1 SGHAT, CDR2 FQNNGV. As DNA, the CDR3 is TGTGCCAGCAGCACCGCGCAGGCAGTAAAACTGTTTTTT. Translating gives CASSTAQAVKLFF.

The CDR3 protein is CASSLLLSGTNTGELFF. For the CDR3, the DNA is TGTGCCAGCAGCTTGTTGCTAAGCGGGACGAACACCGGGGAGCTGTTTTTT. V and J are TRBV5-4 and TRBJ2-2; 7 bases are a match to TRBD2. The junction had 6 bases not matched to a gene; V was cut back by 1 base and J by 0 bases. The CDR3 is made up of 17 amino acids. Germline V gene lookup returns CDR1 SGHNT and CDR2 YYREEE (reference sequence).

This rearrangement joins TRBV18 to TRBJ1-6, with D uncertain. There are 13 residues in the CDR3. The V end was cut by 6 bases, the J end by 7 bases, with 10 bases between. Germline values: CDR1 KGHSH, CDR2 LQKENI. CDR3 in amino acids: CASSYARNSPLHF. DNA of the CDR3: TGTGCCAGCTCCTATGCCCGGAATTCACCCCTCCACTTT. Supplemented by reference TRBV18 and TRBJ1-6, the full variable domain reads NAGVMQNPRHLVRRRGQEARLRCSPMKGHSHVYWYRQLPEEGLKFMVYLQKENIIDESGMPKERFSAEFPKEGPSILRIQQVVRGDSAAYFCASSYARNSPLHFGNGTRLTVT.

This chain links TRBV18 with TRBJ1-6; D is undetermined. The CDR3 is made up of 14 amino acids. Germline CDR1 KGHSH, CDR2 LQKENI. V lost 6 bases and J lost 10, with 16 bases in between. CDR3 sequence reads: CASSAGGFGSPLHF. The CDR3 DNA sequence: TGTGCCAGCTCCGCGGGAGGTTTCGGATCACCCCTCCACTTT.

In its sample, this clone was seen once. The rearrangement links TRBV7-2 to TRBJ2-1, with a weak D call TRBD2 (6 bases). CDR3 size: 13 residues. V lost 5 bases and J 6 bases, leaving 11 bases between the germline ends. Germline CDR1 reads SGHTA; CDR2 reads FQGNSA. The CDR3 DNA reads TGTGCCAGCAGCGACGGACTAAGCAATGAGCAGTTCTTC. Its translation is CASSDGLSNEQFF.

The chain is built from TRBV2 and TRBJ1-1; D may be TRBD1 (5 bases). The CDR3 is 13 residues long. CDR1 is SNHLY and CDR2 is FYNNEI in the germline V gene. Trimming pared 3 bases from V and 7 bases from J, leaving 12 bases between. The CDR3 region is CASSDGRVNEAFF. CDR3 nucleotide sequence: TGTGCCAGCAGTGACGGCAGGGTTAATGAAGCTTTCTTT.

In nucleotides, the CDR3 is TGCGCCAGCAGCTTGGGGCCGCGGACAGGGGGAACCGGGGAGCTGTTTTTT. This translates into CASSLGPRTGGTGELFF. The rearrangement links TRBV5-1 to TRBJ2-2, with 10 bases aligning to TRBD1. Germline CDR1 SGHRS, CDR2 YFSETQ. The V and J ends lost 0 bases and 5 bases, in that order; junction bases with no gene match: 7. The CDR3 length is 17 residues.

This chain joins TRBV30 and TRBJ2-5, with D perhaps TRBD2 (7 bases). Germline V gene data show CDR1 as GTSNPN and CDR2 as SVGIG (reference sequence). Trimming pared 1 base from V and 0 bases from J, leaving 9 bases between. The CDR3 runs 14 residues. CDR3 sequence reads: CAWSGGGYQETQYF. The CDR3 DNA follows: TGTGCCTGGAGTGGGGGGGGCTACCAAGAGACCCAGTACTTC.